The sequence of this TCR beta chain was determined in a study of blood T cells in healthy people across ages. V lost 1 base and J lost 4; bases outside the gene matches: 2. The germline V gene encodes CDR1 SGHTA and CDR2 FQGTGA. This CDR3 has 15 residues. It was with a sample-barcoded 5' primer and a J-beta primer mix that a second PCR of roughly 7 to 12 cycles was run. A single record per CDR3 protein comes from TCRdb applying MiXCR to the 5' RACE reads. The sample contains 700,000 to 900,000 distinct CDR3 sequences, 53% of which appear only once. The sequence came from a man at least 80 years old in good health. This chain uses TRBV7-3 with TRBJ2-3; TRBD2 aligns across 10 bases. Sequencing used blood. CDR3 DNA sequence: TGTGCCAGCAGCTTAATAGCGGGAGGTTCAGATACGCAGTATTTT. Translation: CASSLIAGGSDTQYF.